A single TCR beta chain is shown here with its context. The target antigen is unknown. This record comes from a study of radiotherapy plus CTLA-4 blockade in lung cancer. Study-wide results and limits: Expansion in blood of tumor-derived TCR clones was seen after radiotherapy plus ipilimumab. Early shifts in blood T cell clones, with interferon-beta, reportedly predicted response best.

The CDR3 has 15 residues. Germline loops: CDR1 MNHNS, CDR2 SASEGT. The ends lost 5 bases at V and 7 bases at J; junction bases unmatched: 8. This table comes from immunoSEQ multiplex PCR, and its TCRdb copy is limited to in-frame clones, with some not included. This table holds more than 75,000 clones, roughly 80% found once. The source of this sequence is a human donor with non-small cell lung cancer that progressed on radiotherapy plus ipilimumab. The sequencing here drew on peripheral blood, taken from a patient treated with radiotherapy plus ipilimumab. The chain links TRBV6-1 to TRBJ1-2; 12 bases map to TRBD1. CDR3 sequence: CASSTRDRGQGGYTF. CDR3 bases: TGTGCCAGCAGTACGAGGGACAGGGGGCAAGGTGGCTACACCTTC.